The subject of this entry is one TCR beta chain. The repertoire was sequenced with immunoSEQ multiplex PCR; TCRdb's copy has only in-frame clones and lacks some. Among some 170,000 clones, about nine tenths were seen once, and the ten largest hold roughly 1.6%. These data come from a study of blood T cell repertoires in COVID-19. The CDR3 has 17 amino acids. Unmatched junction bases numbered 13, after V lost 1 base and J lost 6 bases. Germline V CDR1 and CDR2: MGHRA, YSYEKL. V and J are TRBV4-1 and TRBJ2-5, with TRBD2 identical over 8 bases. Material for sequencing was peripheral blood. The TCR comes from a woman between 50 and 59 years old with acute or convalescent COVID-19. For the CDR3, the DNA is TGCGCCAGCAGCCAAGTCGAGCGGGGGACTGGGTGGCAGACCCAGTACTTC. It translates to CASSQVERGTGWQTQYF.